This TCR beta chain was sequenced in a study of OX40 agonist ivuxolimab in advanced cancers. As for the study in general: Melanoma, hepatocellular carcinoma, head and neck or renal cell cancer occurred in dose-escalation patients. 30% to 40% of patients had received prior checkpoint inhibitor therapy.

Assay: immunoSEQ multiplex PCR; the TCRdb copy retains only in-frame clones and omits some. Here the sample spans fewer than 65,000 clones, just under 90% being singletons. Germline V gene sequence: CDR1 MGHRA, CDR2 YSYEKL. Trimming took 1 base from V and 8 from J, leaving 36 bases between them. This CDR3 comprises 22 residues. This TCR was recovered from an adult with an advanced solid tumor such as melanoma, head and neck, liver or kidney cancer. This sequence joins TRBV4-1 and TRBJ2-1; D possibly corresponds to TRBD1 (5 bases). This specimen consisted of CD4+ or CD8+ T cells sorted from blood, obtained in a trial of the OX40 agonist ivuxolimab. The CDR3 DNA sequence: TGCGCCAGCAGCCAAGTCATTACAACCTTCTCCCGGGTCCTACTGCAGGGCGATGAGCAGTTCTTC. Its translation is CASSQVITTFSRVLLQGDEQFF.